One and the same sample provided the 5 T cell receptor beta chains below, sequenced in a study of beta chain features in type 1 diabetes. The study reverse transcribed the entire isolated RNA, so it sequenced expressed TCRB transcripts. Profiled with immunoSEQ multiplex PCR; TCRdb holds only in-frame clones, not every one. The table shows about 470,000 clones, with around 30% occurring only once. The material sequenced was naive CD4+ T cells from blood. Receptors were obtained from a man aged 18 to 30 in good health.

V gene TRBV15 combines with J gene TRBJ2-4, with D uncertain. Trimming took 1 base from V and 0 from J, leaving 7 bases between them. The CDR3 runs to 15 residues. Germline V gene sequence: CDR1 LNHNV, CDR2 YYDKDF (reference sequence). The CDR3 region has the DNA TGTGCCACCAGCAGAGGGGGTGTAGCCAAAAACATTCAGTACTTC. This translates into CATSRGGVAKNIQYF.

The chain combines TRBV7-3 with TRBJ2-5; D remains ambiguous. Trimming pared 5 bases from V and 5 bases from J, leaving 9 bases between. The length of the CDR3 is 12 residues. Germline V lookup: CDR1 SGHTA, CDR2 FQGTGA. The CDR3 reads CASSPSGETQYF. The CDR3, as DNA: TGTGCCAGCAGCCCCTCCGGGGAGACCCAGTACTTC.

This chain joins TRBV13 and TRBJ2-6; no clear D gene. Trimming stripped 3 bases from V and 4 bases from J, with 10 bases between. Germline V gene sequence: CDR1 PRHDT, CDR2 FYEKMQ (reference sequence). The CDR3 runs 15 residues. The CDR3 loop reads CASSLDRAGANVLTF. Here the CDR3 DNA reads TGTGCCAGCAGCTTGGATCGCGCAGGGGCCAACGTCCTGACTTTC.

V usage is TRBV7-9 and J usage is TRBJ2-6; D uncertain. In germline, CDR1 is SEHNR, CDR2 FQNEAQ (reference sequence). The V gene lost 3 bases and the J gene lost 0 bases, with 15 bases spanning the gap. The CDR3 consists of 18 residues. CDR3 coding DNA: TGTGCCAGCAGCTTGACGACGGCCCTCGTCTCTGGGGCCAACGTCCTGACTTTC. This sequence encodes CASSLTTALVSGANVLTF.

This clone was found a few times. The rearrangement joins TRBV5-1 to TRBJ2-3; 7 positions match TRBD2. Germline V lookup: CDR1 SGHRS, CDR2 YFSETQ. The CDR3 consists of 16 residues. The V gene end was trimmed by 1 base and the J gene end by 6 bases; junction bases not matched to a gene: 11. CDR3 residues: CASSLSGTHQQDTQYF. The DNA for the CDR3 is TGCGCCAGCAGCTTGAGCGGGACTCACCAGCAGGATACGCAGTATTTT.